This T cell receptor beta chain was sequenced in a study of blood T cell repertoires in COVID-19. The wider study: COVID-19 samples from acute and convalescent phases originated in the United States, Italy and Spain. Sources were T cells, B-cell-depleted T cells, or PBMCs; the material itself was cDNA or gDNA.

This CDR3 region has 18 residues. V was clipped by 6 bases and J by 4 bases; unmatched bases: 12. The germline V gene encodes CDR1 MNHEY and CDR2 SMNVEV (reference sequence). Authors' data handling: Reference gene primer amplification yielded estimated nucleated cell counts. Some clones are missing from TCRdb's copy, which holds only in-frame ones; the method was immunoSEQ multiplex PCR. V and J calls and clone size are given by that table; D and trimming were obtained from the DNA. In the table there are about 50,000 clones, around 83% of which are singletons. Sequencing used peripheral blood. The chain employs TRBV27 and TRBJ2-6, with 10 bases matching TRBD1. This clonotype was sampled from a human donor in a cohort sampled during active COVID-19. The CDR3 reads CASRTLGTGESGANVLTF. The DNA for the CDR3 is TGTGCCAGCAGAACCTTAGGGACAGGGGAGTCGGGGGCCAACGTCCTGACTTTC.